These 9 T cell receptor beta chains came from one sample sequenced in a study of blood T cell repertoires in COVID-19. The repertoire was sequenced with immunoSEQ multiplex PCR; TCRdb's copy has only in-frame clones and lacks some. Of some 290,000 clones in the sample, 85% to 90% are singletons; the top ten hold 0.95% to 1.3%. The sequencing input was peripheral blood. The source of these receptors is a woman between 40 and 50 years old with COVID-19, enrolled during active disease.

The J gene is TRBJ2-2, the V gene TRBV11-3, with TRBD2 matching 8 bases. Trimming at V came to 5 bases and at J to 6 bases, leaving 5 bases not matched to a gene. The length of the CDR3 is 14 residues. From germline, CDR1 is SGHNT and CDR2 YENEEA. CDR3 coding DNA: TGTGCCAGCAGCCCAGGGACTAGTCCCGGGGAGCTGTTTTTT. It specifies CASSPGTSPGELFF. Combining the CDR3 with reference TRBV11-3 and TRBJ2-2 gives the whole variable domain EAGVVQSPRYKIIEKKQPVAFWCNPISGHNTLYWYLQNLGQGPELLIRYENEEAVDDSQLPKDRFSAERLKGVDSTLKIQPAELGDSAVYLCASSPGTSPGELFFGEGSRLTVL.

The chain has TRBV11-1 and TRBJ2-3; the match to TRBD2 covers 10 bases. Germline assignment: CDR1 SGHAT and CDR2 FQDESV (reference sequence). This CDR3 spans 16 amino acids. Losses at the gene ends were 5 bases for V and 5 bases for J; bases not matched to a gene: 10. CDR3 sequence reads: CASSTGLADSVDTQYF. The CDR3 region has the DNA TGTGCCAGCAGCACCGGACTAGCGGATAGTGTAGATACGCAGTATTTT.

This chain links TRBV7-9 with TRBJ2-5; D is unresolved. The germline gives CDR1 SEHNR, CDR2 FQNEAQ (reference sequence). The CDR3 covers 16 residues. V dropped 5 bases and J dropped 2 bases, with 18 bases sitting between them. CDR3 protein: CASSPRWSPSQETQYF. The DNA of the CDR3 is TGTGCCAGCAGCCCGCGCTGGAGCCCCTCTCAAGAGACCCAGTACTTC. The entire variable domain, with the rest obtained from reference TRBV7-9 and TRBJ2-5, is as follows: DTGVSQNPRHKITKRGQNVTFRCDPISEHNRLYWYRQTLGQGPEFLTYFQNEAQLEKSRLLSDRFSAERPKGSFSTLEIQRTEQGDSAMYLCASSPRWSPSQETQYFGPGTRLLVL.

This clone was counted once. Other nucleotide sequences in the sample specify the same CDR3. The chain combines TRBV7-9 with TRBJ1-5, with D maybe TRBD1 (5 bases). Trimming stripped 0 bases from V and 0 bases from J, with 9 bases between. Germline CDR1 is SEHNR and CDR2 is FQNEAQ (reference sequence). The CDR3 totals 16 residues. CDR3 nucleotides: TGTGCCAGCAGCTTAGCGGGGGGTGATAGCAATCAGCCCCAGCATTTT. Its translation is CASSLAGGDSNQPQHF.

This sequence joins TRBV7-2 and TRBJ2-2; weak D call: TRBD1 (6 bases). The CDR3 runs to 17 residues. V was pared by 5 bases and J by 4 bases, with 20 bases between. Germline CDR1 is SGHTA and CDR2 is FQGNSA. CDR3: CASSTLGAVVGTGELFF. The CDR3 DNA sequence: TGTGCCAGCAGCACTTTGGGGGCGGTTGTGGGCACCGGGGAGCTGTTTTTT.

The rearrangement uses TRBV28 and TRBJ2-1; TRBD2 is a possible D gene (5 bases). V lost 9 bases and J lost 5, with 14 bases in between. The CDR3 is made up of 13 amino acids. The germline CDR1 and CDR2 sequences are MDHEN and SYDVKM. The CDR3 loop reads CASPGGPNNEQFF. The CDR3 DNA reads TGTGCCAGTCCCGGCGGGCCTAACAATGAGCAGTTCTTC.

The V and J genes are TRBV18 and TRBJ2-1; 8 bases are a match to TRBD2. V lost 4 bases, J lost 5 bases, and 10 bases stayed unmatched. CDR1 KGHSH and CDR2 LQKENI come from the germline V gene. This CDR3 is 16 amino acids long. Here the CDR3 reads CASSQPGLGKNNEQFF. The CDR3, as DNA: TGTGCCAGCTCACAACCGGGACTAGGCAAAAACAATGAGCAGTTCTTC.

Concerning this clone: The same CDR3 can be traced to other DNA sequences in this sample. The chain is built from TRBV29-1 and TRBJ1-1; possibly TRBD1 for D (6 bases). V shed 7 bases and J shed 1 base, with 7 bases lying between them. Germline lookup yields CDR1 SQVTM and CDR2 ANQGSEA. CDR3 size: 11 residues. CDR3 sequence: CSARGNTEAFF. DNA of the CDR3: TGCAGCGCCAGGGGGAACACTGAAGCTTTCTTT.

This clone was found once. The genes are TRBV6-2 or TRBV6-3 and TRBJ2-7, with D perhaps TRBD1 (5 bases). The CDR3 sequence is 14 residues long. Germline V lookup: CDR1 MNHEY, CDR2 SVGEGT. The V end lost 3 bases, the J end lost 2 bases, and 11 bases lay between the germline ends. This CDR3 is CASSYWQGPYEQYF. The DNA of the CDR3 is TGTGCCAGCAGTTATTGGCAGGGCCCCTACGAGCAGTACTTC.